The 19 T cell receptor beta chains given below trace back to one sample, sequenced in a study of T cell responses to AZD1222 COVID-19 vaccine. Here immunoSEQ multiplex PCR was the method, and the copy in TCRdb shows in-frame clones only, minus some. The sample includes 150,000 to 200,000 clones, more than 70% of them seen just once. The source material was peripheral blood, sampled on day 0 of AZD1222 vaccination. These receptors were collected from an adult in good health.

The CDR3 region is CASSLTGGRLGYTF. CDR3 DNA sequence: TGTGCCAGCAGTCTGACAGGGGGCAGGCTGGGCTACACCTTC. This sequence joins TRBV28 and TRBJ1-2, with 10 bases identical to TRBD1. This CDR3 spans 14 amino acids. The germline CDR1 and CDR2 sequences are MDHEN and SYDVKM. V lost 5 bases, J lost 8 bases, and 8 bases stayed unmatched.

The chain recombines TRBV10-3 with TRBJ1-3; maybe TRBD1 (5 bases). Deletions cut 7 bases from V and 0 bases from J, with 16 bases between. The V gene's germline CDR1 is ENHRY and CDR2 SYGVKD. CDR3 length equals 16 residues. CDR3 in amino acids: CAITKNRQSSGNTIYF. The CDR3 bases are TGTGCCATCACCAAAAACAGACAGAGCTCTGGAAACACCATATATTTT.

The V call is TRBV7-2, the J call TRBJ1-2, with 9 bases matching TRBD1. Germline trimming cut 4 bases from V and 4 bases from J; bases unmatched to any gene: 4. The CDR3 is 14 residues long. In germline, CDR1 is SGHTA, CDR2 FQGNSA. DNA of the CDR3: TGTGCCAGCAGCTCGCTGACAGGGGGCTATGGCTACACCTTC. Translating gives CASSSLTGGYGYTF.

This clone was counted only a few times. This chain's CDR3 is CASRQDSGNTIYF. CDR3 DNA sequence: TGTGCCAGCAGACAAGACAGTGGAAACACCATATATTTT. The chain couples TRBV12-3 or TRBV12-4 to TRBJ1-3; possible D gene TRBD1, 5 bases. Trimming took off 6 bases at V and 3 bases at J, with 9 bases between the two ends. This CDR3 region has 13 residues.

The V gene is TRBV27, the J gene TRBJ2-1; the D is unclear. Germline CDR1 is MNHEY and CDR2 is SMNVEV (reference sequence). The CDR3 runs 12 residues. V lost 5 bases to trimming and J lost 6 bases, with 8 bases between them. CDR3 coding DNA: TGTGCCAGCAGTCCGGACGGCAATGAGCAGTTCTTC. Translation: CASSPDGNEQFF.

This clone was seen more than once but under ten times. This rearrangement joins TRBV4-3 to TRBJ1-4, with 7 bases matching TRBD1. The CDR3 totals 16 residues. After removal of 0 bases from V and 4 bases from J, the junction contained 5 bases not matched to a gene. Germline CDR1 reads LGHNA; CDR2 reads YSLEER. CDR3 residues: CASSQDRGTVNEKLFF. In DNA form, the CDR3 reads TGCGCCAGCAGCCAAGATCGCGGGACAGTTAATGAAAAACTGTTTTTT.

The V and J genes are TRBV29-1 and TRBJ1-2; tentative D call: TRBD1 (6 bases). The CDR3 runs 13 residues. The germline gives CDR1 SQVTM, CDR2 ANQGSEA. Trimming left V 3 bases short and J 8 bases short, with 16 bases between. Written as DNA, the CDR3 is TGCAGCGTTGATCGAGGGACCCAGGGGGGCTACACCTTC. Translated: CSVDRGTQGGYTF.

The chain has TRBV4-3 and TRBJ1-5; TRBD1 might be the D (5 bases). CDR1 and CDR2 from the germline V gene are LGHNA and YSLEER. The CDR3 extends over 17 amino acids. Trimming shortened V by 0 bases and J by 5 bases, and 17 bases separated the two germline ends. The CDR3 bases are TGCGCCAGCAGCCAAGATTTCTCATATTGGGGGGATCAGCCCCAGCATTTT. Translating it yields CASSQDFSYWGDQPQHF.

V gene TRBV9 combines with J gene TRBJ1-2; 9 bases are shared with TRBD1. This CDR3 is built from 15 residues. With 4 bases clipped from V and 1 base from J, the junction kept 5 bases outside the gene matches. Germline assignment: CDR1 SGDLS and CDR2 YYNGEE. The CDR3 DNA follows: TGTGCCAGCAGCCCGACGGGACAGGGTAACTATGGCTACACCTTC. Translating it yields CASSPTGQGNYGYTF.

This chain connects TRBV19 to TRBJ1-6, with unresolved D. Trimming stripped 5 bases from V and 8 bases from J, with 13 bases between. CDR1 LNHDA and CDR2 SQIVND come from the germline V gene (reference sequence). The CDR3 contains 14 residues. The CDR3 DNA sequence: TGTGCCAGTAGTCGGACGTCTTGGGATTCACCCCTCCACTTT. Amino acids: CASSRTSWDSPLHF.

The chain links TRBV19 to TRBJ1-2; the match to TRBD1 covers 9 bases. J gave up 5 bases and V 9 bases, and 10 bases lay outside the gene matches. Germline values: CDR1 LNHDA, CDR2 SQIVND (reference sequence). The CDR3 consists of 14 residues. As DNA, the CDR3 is TGTGCCAGCAATTCGGGACAGGGCCCTTATGGCTACACCTTC. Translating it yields CASNSGQGPYGYTF.

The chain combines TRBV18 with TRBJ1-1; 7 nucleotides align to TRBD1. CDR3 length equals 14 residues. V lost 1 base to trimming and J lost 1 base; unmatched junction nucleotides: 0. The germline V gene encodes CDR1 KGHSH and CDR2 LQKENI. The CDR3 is CASSPRQGNTEAFF. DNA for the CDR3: TGTGCCAGCTCACCACGACAGGGGAACACTGAAGCTTTCTTT.

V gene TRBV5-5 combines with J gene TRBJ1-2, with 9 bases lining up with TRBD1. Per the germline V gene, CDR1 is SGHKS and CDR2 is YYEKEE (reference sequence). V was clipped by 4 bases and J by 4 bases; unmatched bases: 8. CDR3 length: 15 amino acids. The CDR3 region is CASSPEQGALYGYTF. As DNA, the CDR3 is TGTGCCAGCAGCCCCGAACAGGGGGCCCTCTATGGCTACACCTTC. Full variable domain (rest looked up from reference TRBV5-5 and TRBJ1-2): DAGVTQSPTHLIKTRGQQVTLRCSPISGHKSVSWYQQVLGQGPQFIFQYYEKEERGRGNFPDRFSARQFPNYSSELNVNALLLGDSALYLCASSPEQGALYGYTFGSGTRLTVV.

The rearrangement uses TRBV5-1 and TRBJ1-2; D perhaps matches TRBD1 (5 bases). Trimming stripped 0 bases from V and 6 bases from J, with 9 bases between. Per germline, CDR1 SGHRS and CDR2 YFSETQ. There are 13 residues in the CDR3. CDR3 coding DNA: TGCGCCAGCAGCTTGGGCCCAGGGAATGGCTACACCTTC. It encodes CASSLGPGNGYTF.

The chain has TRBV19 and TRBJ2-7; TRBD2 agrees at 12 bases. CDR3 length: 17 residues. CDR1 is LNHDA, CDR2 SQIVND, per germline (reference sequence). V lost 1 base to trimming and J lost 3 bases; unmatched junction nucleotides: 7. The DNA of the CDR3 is TGTGCCAGTAGTATAGGACCCCCGACTAGCGGGGGCTACGAGCAGTACTTC. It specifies CASSIGPPTSGGYEQYF.

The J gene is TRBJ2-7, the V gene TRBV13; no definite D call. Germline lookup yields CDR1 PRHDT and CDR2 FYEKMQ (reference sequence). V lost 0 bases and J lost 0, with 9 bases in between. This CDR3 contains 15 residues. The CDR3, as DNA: TGTGCCAGCAGCTTAGGCAGGCAAAGCTCCTACGAGCAGTACTTC. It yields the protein CASSLGRQSSYEQYF.

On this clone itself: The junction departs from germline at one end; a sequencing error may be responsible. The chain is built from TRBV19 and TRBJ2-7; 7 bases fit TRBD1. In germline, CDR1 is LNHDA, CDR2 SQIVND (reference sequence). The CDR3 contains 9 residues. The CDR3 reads CATPGTANF. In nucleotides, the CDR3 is TGTGCCACTCCCGGGACAGCAAACTTC. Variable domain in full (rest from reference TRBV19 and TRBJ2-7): DGGITQSPKYLFRKEGQNVTLSCEQNLNHDAMYWYRQDPGQGLRLIYYSQIVNDFQKGDIAEGYSVSREKKESFPLTVTSAQKNPTAFYLCATPGTANFGPGTRLTVT.

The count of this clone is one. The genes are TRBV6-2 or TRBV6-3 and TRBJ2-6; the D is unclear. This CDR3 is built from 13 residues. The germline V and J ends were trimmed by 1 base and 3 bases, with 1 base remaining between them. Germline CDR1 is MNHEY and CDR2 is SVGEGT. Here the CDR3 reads CASSYFGANVLTF. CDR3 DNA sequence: TGTGCCAGCAGTTACTTTGGGGCCAACGTCCTGACTTTC.

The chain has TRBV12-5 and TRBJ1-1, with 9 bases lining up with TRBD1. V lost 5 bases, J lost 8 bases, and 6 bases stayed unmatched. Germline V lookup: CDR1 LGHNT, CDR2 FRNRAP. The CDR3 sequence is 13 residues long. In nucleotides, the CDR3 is TGTGCTAGTGGTCTGGGACAGGGAGTCGAAGCTTTCTTT. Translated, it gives CASGLGQGVEAFF.